This TCR beta chain was captured in a study of cytomegalovirus exposure and HLA in healthy donors. Study information: The approximately 110 validation repertoires were reported in a later analysis to have been generated on the same platform as the approximately 700 first-cohort repertoires. Study observations and caveats: In vitro testing confirmed a few CMV-associated chains as specific for CMV antigens. Most TCRs appeared rarely, but some public TCRs recurred in many donors. High sensitivity and specificity were reportedly achieved when the classifier diagnosed cytomegalovirus status.

Produced via immunoSEQ multiplex PCR; TCRdb's table is partial and in-frame only. The sample holds 150,000 to 180,000 clones, just over 85% seen once. This clone was found a few times. Its antigen remains unknown. This CDR3 has 13 amino acids. Germline V CDR1 and CDR2: GTSNPN, SVGIG (reference sequence). Trimming stripped 2 bases from V and 2 bases from J, with 9 bases between. The chain recombines TRBV30 with TRBJ1-2; D is uncertain. This TCR came from a human donor in good health. Sequenced: PBMCs. CDR3 nucleotides: TGTGCCTGGAGTTCGGGGAGAAACTATGGCTACACCTTC. Its translation: CAWSSGRNYGYTF.